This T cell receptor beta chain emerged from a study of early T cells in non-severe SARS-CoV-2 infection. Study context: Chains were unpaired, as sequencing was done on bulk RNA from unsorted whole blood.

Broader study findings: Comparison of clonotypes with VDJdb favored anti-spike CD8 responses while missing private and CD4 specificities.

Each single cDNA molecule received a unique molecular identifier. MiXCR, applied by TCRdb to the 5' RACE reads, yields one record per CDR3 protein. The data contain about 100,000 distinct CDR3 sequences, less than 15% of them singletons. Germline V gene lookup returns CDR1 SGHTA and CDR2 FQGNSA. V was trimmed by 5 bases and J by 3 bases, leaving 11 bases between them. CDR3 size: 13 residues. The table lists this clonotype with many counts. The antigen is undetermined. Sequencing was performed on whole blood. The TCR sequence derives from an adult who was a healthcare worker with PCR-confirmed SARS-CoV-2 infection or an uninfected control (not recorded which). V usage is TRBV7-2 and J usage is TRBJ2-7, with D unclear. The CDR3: CASSPGPSYEQYF. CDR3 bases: TGTGCCAGCAGCCCCGGGCCGAGCTACGAGCAGTACTTC.